This T cell receptor (beta chain) was observed in a study of blood T cell repertoires in COVID-19. Measured with immunoSEQ multiplex PCR; TCRdb has only the in-frame clones, and not every one. The table lists about 74,000 clones, approximately 83% of them singletons, with around 41% in the top ten. Sequenced: peripheral blood. The TCR originated in a man older than 75 with acute or convalescent COVID-19.

DNA for the CDR3: TGCGCCAGCAGCCGTGGGGAGCATATTGAAACAGATACGCAGTATTTT. Protein: CASSRGEHIETDTQYF. The chain combines TRBV5-1 with TRBJ2-3; tentatively, D is TRBD2 (5 bases). Looked up from germline, CDR1 is SGHRS and CDR2 is YFSETQ. Trimming removed 4 bases at V and 3 bases at J, with 18 bases between. The CDR3 sequence is 16 residues long.